This TCR beta chain was documented in a study of T cell responses to AZD1222 COVID-19 vaccine. Points on this clone: What it binds is not known.

Whole-study findings and limits: Sampling that yielded the repertoires occurred only after the peak T cell response. Mapped onto spike, vaccine-associated CD4 TCRs spanned it and were dominant at 160-218 and 743-854. Donor demographics were predominantly white British with a female majority; clonal diversity may be underestimated.

Profiling relied on immunoSEQ multiplex PCR, and the TCRdb table lists in-frame clones only, not all of them. The table lists 240,000 or so clones, about 92% of them singletons. CDR1 and CDR2 from the germline V gene are SGDLS and YYNGEE. Trimming left V 3 bases short and J 4 bases short, with 17 bases between. The CDR3 sequence is 16 residues long. This receptor was identified in an adult in good health. This sample comprised peripheral blood, obtained on day 0 of AZD1222 vaccination. The chain combines TRBV9 with TRBJ1-3; D gene ambiguous. Here the CDR3 DNA reads TGTGCCAGCAGCGATCCAGGCCATTTTGCGGGAAACACCATATATTTT. This encodes CASSDPGHFAGNTIYF.